The rows below give T cell receptor beta chains drawn from one sample of a study of CD4 T cells in relation to SARS-CoV-2 and coronaviruses. Antigens of these TCRs are unknown. Assay used: immunoSEQ multiplex PCR; TCRdb lists only in-frame clones, some missing. This table holds tens of thousands of clones, 60% to 80% found once. The sequencing sample was made of CD4+ T cells from PBMCs, cultured in vitro. These receptors were obtained from a human donor in good health. The CDR3 runs from the conserved cysteine through the conserved F or W. Fields, in order: clone size, V gene, J gene, D gene, CDR3 protein, CDR3 DNA. A D gene is named only where the DNA matches it firmly. Size is stated for part of the rows, as once, few or many counts, or as a class when the clone is expanded.

few	TRBV19	TRBJ2-7	-	CASSGRASSYEQYF	TGTGCCAGTAGTGGACGAGCCAGCTCCTACGAGCAGTACTTC
-	TRBV6-5	TRBJ1-6	-	CASSSPSGLNSPLHF	TGTGCCAGCAGCTCACCCTCAGGGTTAAATTCACCCCTCCACTTT
-	TRBV5-4	TRBJ1-5	-	CASRNKLTIRGYSNQPQHF	TGTGCCAGCAGAAATAAATTGACTATTAGGGGTTATAGCAATCAGCCCCAGCATTTT
-	TRBV4-3	TRBJ1-4	TRBD1	CASSSEQGSWEKLFF	TGCGCCAGCAGCTCCGAACAGGGGAGCTGGGAAAAACTGTTTTTT
few	TRBV6-2/TRBV6-3	TRBJ1-4	TRBD1	CASSRGSVEKLFF	TGTGCCAGCAGCAGGGGGAGTGTTGAAAAACTGTTTTTT
-	TRBV6-6	TRBJ2-7	-	CASSYLALSYEQYF	TGTGCCAGCAGTTACCTAGCGTTGTCCTACGAGCAGTACTTC
few	TRBV11-2	TRBJ1-4	TRBD1	CASSLRQGRNEKLFF	TGTGCCAGCAGCCTAAGACAGGGCCGGAATGAAAAACTGTTTTTT
once	TRBV19	TRBJ1-5	-	CASSIGANQPQHF	TGTGCCAGTAGTATTGGGGCCAATCAGCCCCAGCATTTT
once	TRBV27	TRBJ2-1	-	CASGSPLSSYNEQFF	TGTGCCAGCGGGAGTCCCTTGAGCTCCTACAATGAGCAGTTCTTC
-	TRBV11-2	TRBJ1-2	TRBD1	CASSQQGDGYTF	TGTGCCAGCAGCCAACAGGGGGACGGCTACACCTTC
-	TRBV5-5	TRBJ1-5	-	CASSSYRLRGNQPQHF	TGTGCCAGCAGCTCCTATAGGCTACGGGGCAATCAGCCCCAGCATTTT
-	TRBV6-2/TRBV6-3	TRBJ2-7	-	CASSYIGGAKFLPGVFYEQYF	TGTGCCAGCAGTTACATAGGGGGCGCGAAATTCTTGCCGGGAGTTTTCTACGAGCAGTACTTC
-	TRBV6-1	TRBJ1-5	-	CASSGLRQTLSNQPQHF	TGTGCCAGCAGTGGTCTGAGACAGACCCTCAGCAATCAGCCCCAGCATTTT
-	TRBV5-1	TRBJ1-4	-	CASSPTGYNEKLFF	TGCGCCAGCAGCCCTACAGGGTACAATGAAAAACTGTTTTTT
-	TRBV18	TRBJ1-1	-	CASSSGGGTEAFF	TGTGCCAGCTCGTCCGGGGGCGGCACTGAAGCTTTCTTT
few	TRBV3-1/TRBV3-2	TRBJ2-1	-	CASRTSGNEQFF	TGTGCCAGCAGAACGTCGGGAAATGAGCAGTTCTTC
-	TRBV7-9	TRBJ2-7	TRBD1	CASSLVVTGGSYEQYF	TGTGCCAGCAGCTTAGTGGTGACAGGGGGCTCCTACGAGCAGTACTTC
-	TRBV28	TRBJ2-7	TRBD1	CASSPTDRDDYEQYF	TGTGCCAGCAGTCCGACCGACAGGGACGACTACGAGCAGTACTTC
-	TRBV7-2	TRBJ2-5	-	CASSSRVQETQYF	TGTGCCAGCAGCTCCAGGGTACAAGAGACCCAGTACTTC
-	TRBV3-1/TRBV3-2	TRBJ2-1	-	CASSQDPQGSNEQFF	TGTGCCAGCAGCCAAGATCCCCAGGGCTCCAATGAGCAGTTCTTC
-	TRBV10-1	TRBJ2-3	TRBD1	CASSESRGTGSRDTQYF	TGCGCCAGCAGTGAGTCAAGGGGGACAGGGTCAAGAGATACGCAGTATTTT
-	TRBV18	TRBJ2-7	-	CASSPSNRAYEQYF	TGTGCCAGCTCACCGTCAAACAGGGCGTACGAGCAGTACTTC
-	TRBV19	TRBJ2-3	-	CASSKGGSGSTDTQYF	TGTGCCAGTAGTAAAGGCGGGTCGGGGAGCACAGATACGCAGTATTTT
few	TRBV7-2	TRBJ1-1	-	CASSRGRSGIGTEAFF	TGTGCCAGCAGCCGCGGGAGGTCGGGGATCGGCACTGAAGCTTTCTTT
-	TRBV12-3/TRBV12-4	TRBJ1-5	-	CASGGLPGQPQHF	TGTGCCAGCGGGGGACTTCCGGGGCAGCCCCAGCATTTT
-	TRBV12-5	TRBJ2-7	-	CASQSYEQYF	TGTGCTAGTCAGAGCTACGAGCAGTACTTC
-	TRBV10-3	TRBJ1-1	-	CAHRGARENTEAFF	TGTGCCCATCGGGGGGCGAGGGAAAACACTGAAGCTTTCTTT
-	TRBV7-9	TRBJ2-2	-	CAWNYRSANTGELFF	TGTGCCTGGAACTATAGGAGCGCGAACACCGGGGAGCTGTTTTTT
-	TRBV4-1	TRBJ2-5	-	CASSQTSQGTLRETQYF	TGCGCCAGCAGCCAAACGTCGCAGGGGACCCTCCGGGAGACCCAGTACTTC
-	TRBV12-3/TRBV12-4	TRBJ2-1	-	CASSLRGDEQFF	TGTGCCAGCAGTTTGCGGGGCGATGAGCAGTTCTTC
-	TRBV4-3	TRBJ2-7	TRBD2	CASSQVAGGFYEQYF	TGCGCCAGCAGCCAGGTAGCGGGAGGGTTCTACGAGCAGTACTTC
few	TRBV5-1	TRBJ2-3	TRBD2	CASSQKLAGDLVDTQYF	TGCGCCAGCAGCCAGAAACTAGCGGGGGACCTAGTAGATACGCAGTATTTT
few	TRBV7-2	TRBJ1-1	TRBD1	CASSSRDRGTEAFF	TGTGCCAGCAGCTCCCGGGACAGGGGGACTGAAGCTTTCTTT
-	TRBV19	TRBJ1-1	TRBD1	CASSTQGAREAFF	TGTGCCAGTAGCACTCAGGGGGCGCGGGAAGCTTTCTTT
-	TRBV29-1	TRBJ2-5	-	CSVESVVGYRRETQYF	TGCAGCGTTGAATCCGTAGTCGGCTACCGGCGGGAGACCCAGTACTTC
-	TRBV7-7	TRBJ2-7	TRBD1	CASSKQTGGFDEQYF	TGTGCCAGCAGCAAACAGACAGGGGGCTTCGACGAGCAGTACTTC
-	TRBV12-5	TRBJ2-1	TRBD2	CASGWASGRGNEQFF	TGTGCTAGTGGTTGGGCTAGCGGGAGGGGCAATGAGCAGTTCTTC
-	TRBV19	TRBJ1-5	TRBD1	CASSIEGTGWYGGNQPQHF	TGTGCCAGTAGTATAGAGGGGACAGGGTGGTATGGTGGCAATCAGCCCCAGCATTTT
-	TRBV18	TRBJ1-2	TRBD1	CASSPPGQGKGYTF	TGTGCCAGCTCACCACCGGGACAGGGCAAGGGCTACACCTTC
few	TRBV3-1/TRBV3-2	TRBJ2-7	-	CASSQNLNFYEQYF	TGTGCCAGCAGCCAAAATTTAAACTTCTACGAGCAGTACTTC
-	TRBV3-1/TRBV3-2	TRBJ2-2	TRBD2	CASSLLGGAVTGELFF	TGTGCCAGCAGCTTACTCGGGGGGGCAGTCACCGGGGAGCTGTTTTTT
-	TRBV7-9	TRBJ2-1	-	CASSLDRYNEQFF	TGTGCCAGCAGCTTAGACAGGTACAATGAGCAGTTCTTC
-	TRBV9	TRBJ2-5	TRBD2	CASSAGLAGETQYF	TGTGCCAGCAGCGCGGGACTAGCGGGAGAGACCCAGTACTTC
-	TRBV20-1	TRBJ1-1	-	CSARWNTEAFF	TGCAGTGCAAGGTGGAACACTGAAGCTTTCTTT
-	TRBV24-1	TRBJ1-3	-	CANQHSGNTIYF	TGTGCCAATCAGCATTCTGGAAACACCATATATTTT
-	TRBV12-3/TRBV12-4	TRBJ1-6	-	CASSLALNSPLHF	TGTGCCAGCAGTTTAGCCCTAAATTCACCCCTCCACTTT
-	TRBV6-5	TRBJ2-7	-	CASRKVGRESREQYF	TGTGCCAGCAGAAAGGTGGGCAGGGAGTCCCGCGAGCAGTACTTC
-	TRBV5-1	TRBJ2-7	-	CASSIYGDSYEQYF	TGCGCCAGCAGCATTTACGGGGATTCCTACGAGCAGTACTTC
-	TRBV6-5	TRBJ1-2	TRBD1	CASSYSDRDGGYTF	TGTGCCAGCAGTTACTCGGACAGGGACGGTGGCTACACCTTC
once	TRBV19	TRBJ2-3	TRBD2	CASSIRAGGSTDTQYF	TGTGCCAGTAGTATAAGGGCGGGGGGGAGCACAGATACGCAGTATTTT
-	TRBV4-2	TRBJ2-3	TRBD2	CASSQEASGATDTQYF	TGTGCCAGCAGCCAAGAGGCTAGCGGGGCCACAGATACGCAGTATTTT
-	TRBV6-5	TRBJ2-5	-	CASKPDRQGGTQYF	TGTGCCAGCAAACCCGACAGGCAGGGAGGGACCCAGTACTTC
-	TRBV18	TRBJ2-4	TRBD1	CASSMAPDRAIAKNIQYF	TGTGCCAGCTCCATGGCGCCGGACAGGGCCATAGCCAAAAACATTCAGTACTTC